This entry concerns a single T cell receptor (beta chain). This specimen comes from a study of blood T cell repertoires in COVID-19. Study-wide background: Donors in the United States, Italy and Spain gave samples during acute or convalescent COVID-19.

Per germline, CDR1 SQVTM and CDR2 ANQGSEA. CDR3 length equals 13 residues. V dropped 3 bases and J dropped 0 bases, with 7 bases sitting between them. As originally analysed: Reference gene primer amplification gave estimated nucleated cell counts. Method: immunoSEQ multiplex PCR; TCRdb's copy keeps in-frame clones and lacks some. V, J and clone size derive from that table, while D and trimming were established from the DNA sequence. The sample contains fewer than 150,000 clones, more than 80% of which appear only once. This sequence joins TRBV29-1 and TRBJ2-3; D gene ambiguous. The clonotype originates from a human donor in a cohort sampled during active COVID-19. Sequencing used peripheral blood. Here the CDR3 reads CSVDYGSTDTQYF. The CDR3 DNA sequence: TGCAGCGTTGATTACGGTAGCACAGATACGCAGTATTTT.